This TCR beta chain comes out of a study of blood T cell repertoires in COVID-19. Germline V gene data show CDR1 as MNHEY and CDR2 as SVGAGI. CDR3 length equals 13 residues. The ends were cut back, 6 bases at V and 2 bases at J, with 10 bases in the middle. Sequencing was performed with immunoSEQ multiplex PCR; in TCRdb, only in-frame clones are kept and a portion is missing. This sample has 70,000 or so clones, with roughly 91% found just once. The chain employs TRBV6-5 and TRBJ1-1; no clear D. This receptor was taken from a young woman with acute or convalescent COVID-19. Sequencing was done on a sample of peripheral blood. The CDR3 nucleotides read TGTGCCAGCAGCTTACACCCAAACACTGAAGCTTTCTTT. Its protein is CASSLHPNTEAFF.